Sequencing of this TCR beta chain was carried out in a study of blood T cell repertoires in COVID-19. As for the study in general: PBMCs, B-cell-depleted T cells, or T cells were the source of the cDNA or gDNA that made up the material.

Germline V gene sequence: CDR1 LGHDT, CDR2 YNNKEL (reference sequence). V lost 1 base and J lost 7, with 19 bases in between. The CDR3 consists of 16 residues. In the study's own analysis: From reference gene primer amplification, estimates of nucleated cell counts were derived. Repertoires were generated with immunoSEQ multiplex PCR, while TCRdb's copy carries only in-frame clones and drops some. The V and J calls and clone size come from that table; D and trimming were worked out from the DNA. This table holds approximately 500,000 clones, 85% to 90% found once. Recruited during active infection, patients (from Seattle) were subsequently followed longitudinally.

Material for sequencing was peripheral blood. This sequence was found in a woman in her forties or fifties with COVID-19, enrolled during active disease. This sequence joins TRBV3-1 (or the pseudogene TRBV3-2) and TRBJ1-2, with D unclear. CDR3 DNA sequence: TGTGCCAGCAGCCAAGGTGACGGGGTCCCCCTGCGTGGCTACACCTTC. This translates into CASSQGDGVPLRGYTF.